The sequence of this T cell receptor (beta chain) was determined in a study of shared clonotypes between healthy human individuals. Comment on this clone: The target antigen is unknown.

The germline gives CDR1 SGHNT, CDR2 YENEEA. The CDR3 sequence is 17 residues long. V was clipped by 0 bases and J by 10 bases, with 21 bases between them. TCRdb's copy holds only in-frame clones and misses some; the assay was immunoSEQ multiplex PCR. The sample contains some 1.1 million clones, around three quarters of which appear only once. General observations from the study: Naive subsets typically showed greater estimated richness than memory subsets. The donor pool, a small one, limited the genetic and exposure-history diversity represented.

The rearrangement uses TRBV11-3 and TRBJ1-4; tentative D call: TRBD1 (6 bases). Sequencing was performed on memory CD4+ T cells from PBMCs. Noted subset: CD45RA-negative fraction. The TCR sequence derives from a man aged 18 to 35 in good health. Some clones in this sample may be carry-over from other donors' samples. For the CDR3, the DNA is TGTGCCAGCAGCTTAGAACAGGGTGAAGCCTCACAAGGAAAACTGTTTTTT. It is translated as CASSLEQGEASQGKLFF.